Listed below are T cell receptor beta chains from one sample, sequenced in a study of CD8 T cells in ankylosing spondylitis. TCRdb re-analysed the 5' RACE reads in MiXCR, keeping a single row per CDR3 protein. The table shows roughly 700,000 distinct CDR3 sequences, with 15% to 20% occurring only once. The sequenced sample was blood, either unsorted or a sorted T cell fraction (not recorded which). The source of these receptors is a male donor with ankylosing spondylitis. Both conserved end residues are part of each CDR3. D genes are given only for firm matches. The size field is filled for only some rows; it gives once, few, many or a size class.

few	TRBV20-1	TRBD2	TRBJ2-3	CSASRLAGGYTDTQYF	TGCAGTGCCTCCAGACTAGCGGGGGGCTACACAGATACGCAGTATTTT
many	TRBV9	TRBD2	TRBJ2-5	CASSAGTSGGAGQETQYF	TGTGCCAGCAGCGCCGGGACTAGCGGGGGGGCTGGACAAGAGACCCAGTACTTC
many	TRBV12-3/TRBV12-4	.	TRBJ1-5	CASSFSGYQPQHF	TGTGCCAGCAGTTTTTCGGGGTATCAGCCCCAGCATTTT
few	TRBV7-9	.	TRBJ2-2	CASSLRSSGELFF	TGTGCCAGCAGCTTAAGGTCGTCAGGGGAGCTGTTTTTT
many	TRBV10-3	.	TRBJ2-2	CAISESTPGDTGELFF	TGTGCCATCAGTGAGTCGACCCCGGGCGACACCGGGGAGCTGTTTTTT
few	TRBV3-1	.	TRBJ2-5	CASSQGLGGETQYF	TGTGCCAGCAGCCAAGGGCTAGGGGGAGAGACCCAGTACTTC
.	TRBV12-3/TRBV12-4	TRBD1	TRBJ1-5	CASSSRQGSNQPQHF	TGTGCCAGCAGTTCCAGACAGGGGAGCAATCAGCCCCAGCATTTT
many	TRBV10-3	TRBD2	TRBJ2-1	CASRPAGVSYNEQFF	TGTGCCAGTCGTCCAGCGGGAGTCTCCTACAATGAGCAGTTCTTC
few	TRBV5-1	.	TRBJ1-3	CASSYQTGSGNTIYF	TGCGCCAGCAGCTACCAGACAGGTTCTGGAAACACCATATATTTT
.	TRBV2	TRBD2	TRBJ2-1	CASIKAGGGYNEQFF	TGTGCCAGCATTAAAGCGGGGGGTGGCTACAATGAGCAGTTCTTC
few	TRBV20-1	TRBD2	TRBJ2-3	CSASGRMVDTQYF	TGCAGTGCTAGCGGGAGGATGGTAGATACGCAGTATTTT
.	TRBV4-1	TRBD2	TRBJ2-3	CASSARETSGGSDTQYF	TGCGCCAGCAGCGCCCGTGAAACTAGCGGGGGTTCCGATACGCAGTATTTT
many	TRBV2	.	TRBJ2-7	CASRRSPYEQYF	TGTGCCAGCAGAAGGTCCCCCTACGAGCAGTACTTC
few	TRBV28	TRBD2	TRBJ2-7	CASSPRGEGRYEQYF	TGTGCCAGCAGCCCTCGGGGGGAGGGGAGGTACGAGCAGTACTTC
.	TRBV20-1	TRBD1	TRBJ2-7	CSAPDRVSYEQYF	TGCAGTGCTCCCGACAGGGTCTCCTACGAGCAGTACTTC
many	TRBV5-8	.	TRBJ1-1	CASSPRWEAEAFF	TGTGCCAGCAGCCCCCGGTGGGAGGCTGAAGCTTTCTTT
few	TRBV3-1	.	TRBJ1-1	CASSQERPAYPGGMNTEAFF	TGTGCCAGCAGCCAAGAAAGGCCAGCCTATCCCGGCGGAATGAACACTGAAGCTTTCTTT
.	TRBV27	TRBD1	TRBJ1-5	CASSASDRVDQPQHF	TGTGCCAGCAGTGCTTCCGACAGGGTGGACCAGCCCCAGCATTTT
.	TRBV15	.	TRBJ2-7	CATSRDLALTANEQYF	TGTGCCACCAGCAGAGATTTGGCATTGACAGCCAACGAGCAGTACTTC
few	TRBV5-1	.	TRBJ2-2	CASSGRGGSRNTGELFF	TGCGCCAGCAGCGGAAGAGGGGGGTCACGTAACACCGGGGAGCTGTTTTTT
.	TRBV12-3/TRBV12-4	.	TRBJ2-1	CASSPPGTALEEQFF	TGTGCCAGCAGTCCCCCCGGGACTGCCCTAGAGGAGCAGTTCTTC
few	TRBV28	.	TRBJ2-7	CASSYGTPYEQYF	TGTGCCAGCAGTTACGGGACACCCTACGAGCAGTACTTC